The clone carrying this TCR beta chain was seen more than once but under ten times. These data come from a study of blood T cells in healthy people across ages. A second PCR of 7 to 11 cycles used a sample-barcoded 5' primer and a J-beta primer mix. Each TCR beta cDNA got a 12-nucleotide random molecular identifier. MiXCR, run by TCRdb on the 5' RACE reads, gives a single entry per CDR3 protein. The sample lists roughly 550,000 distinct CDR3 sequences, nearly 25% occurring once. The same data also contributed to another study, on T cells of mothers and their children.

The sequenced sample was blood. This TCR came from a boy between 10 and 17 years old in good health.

The CDR3 here is CASSQDWGAQFYGYTF. CDR3 DNA sequence: TGCGCCAGCAGCCAAGATTGGGGGGCTCAATTCTATGGCTACACCTTC. V usage is TRBV4-3 and J usage is TRBJ1-2; a possible D gene is TRBD1 (6 bases). This CDR3 is 16 amino acids long. CDR1 and CDR2 from the germline V gene are LGHNA and YSLEER. V lost 0 bases and J 4 bases, leaving 15 bases between the germline ends.